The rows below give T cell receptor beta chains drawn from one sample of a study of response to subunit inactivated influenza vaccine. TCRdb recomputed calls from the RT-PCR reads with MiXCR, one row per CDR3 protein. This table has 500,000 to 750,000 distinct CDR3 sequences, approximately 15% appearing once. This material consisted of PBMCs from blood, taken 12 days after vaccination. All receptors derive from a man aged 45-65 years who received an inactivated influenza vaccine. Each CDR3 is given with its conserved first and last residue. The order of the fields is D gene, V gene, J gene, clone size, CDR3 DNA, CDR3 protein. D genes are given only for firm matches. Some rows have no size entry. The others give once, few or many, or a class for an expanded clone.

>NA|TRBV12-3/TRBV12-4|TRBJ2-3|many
TGTGCCAGCAGCCACAGGGTTTCCGGCACAGATACGCAGTATTTT
CASSHRVSGTDTQYF
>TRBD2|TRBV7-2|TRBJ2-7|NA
TGTGCCAGCAGCTTCTTCTCTAGCGGGGGGGCCCTCGAGCAGTACTTC
CASSFFSSGGALEQYF
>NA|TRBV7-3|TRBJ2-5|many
TGTGCCAGCAGCTTTGGTGAACGGGAGACCCAGTACTTC
CASSFGERETQYF
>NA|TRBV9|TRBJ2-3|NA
TGTGCCAGCAGCGTATTGGGCAGGGTAGCAGATACGCAGTATTTT
CASSVLGRVADTQYF
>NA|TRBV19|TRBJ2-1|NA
TGTGCCAGTAGGAGAGGTCGGTACAATGAGCAGTTCTTC
CASRRGRYNEQFF
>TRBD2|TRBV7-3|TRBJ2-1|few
TGTGCCAGCAGCTTGTTAGCGGGAGGGGCCCACAATGAGCAGTTCTTC
CASSLLAGGAHNEQFF
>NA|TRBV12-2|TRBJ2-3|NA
TGTGCAAGTCGCTTAGGGTCCTACCGGGCGGGGGCCTGGGCGACAGATACGCAGTATTTT
CASRLGSYRAGAWATDTQYF
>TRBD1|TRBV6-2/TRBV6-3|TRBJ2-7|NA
TGTGCCAGCAGGTACAGGGACAGCGTCTACGAGCAGTACTTC
CASRYRDSVYEQYF
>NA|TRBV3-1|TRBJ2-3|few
TGTGCCAGCAGCCATCTGGACGATACGCAGTATTTT
CASSHLDDTQYF
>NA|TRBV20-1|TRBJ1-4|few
TGCAGTGCTAGAGATATTGGAGGGACATATAATGAAAAACTGTTTTTT
CSARDIGGTYNEKLFF
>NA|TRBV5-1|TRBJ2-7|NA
TGCGCCAGCAAGGTGGAGGGCGAATCCTACGAGCAGTACTTC
CASKVEGESYEQYF
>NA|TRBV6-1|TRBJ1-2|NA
TGTGCCAGCAGTGGGGGGACATTTAGTTTAAGAGGGGGGCGCCGAGGAGGCTACACCTTC
CASSGGTFSLRGGRRGGYTF
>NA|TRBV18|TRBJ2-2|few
TGTGCCAGCTCACCAACCAGGGAAGAGGCGAACACCGGGGAGCTGTTTTTT
CASSPTREEANTGELFF
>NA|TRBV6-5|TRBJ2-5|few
TGTGCCAGCAGTTACTCAGGTCGAGAGACCCAGTACTTC
CASSYSGRETQYF
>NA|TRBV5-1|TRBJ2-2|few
TGCGCCAGCAGCCTGGGGATACTGAACACCGGGGAGCTGTTTTTT
CASSLGILNTGELFF
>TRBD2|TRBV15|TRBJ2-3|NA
TGTGCCACCAGCAGGAGGAAGCGGGAAGCAGATACGCAGTATTTT
CATSRRKREADTQYF
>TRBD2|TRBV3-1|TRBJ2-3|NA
TGTGCCAGCAGCCCGACTAGCGGAAACACAGATACGCAGTATTTT
CASSPTSGNTDTQYF
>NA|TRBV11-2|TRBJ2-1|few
TGTGCCAGCAGCTTAGATCGAAATGGGGGCCATGAGCAGTTCTTC
CASSLDRNGGHEQFF
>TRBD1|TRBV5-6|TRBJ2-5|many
TGTGCCAGCAGCTTTTTGACAGGGTCGGAGACCCAGTACTTC
CASSFLTGSETQYF
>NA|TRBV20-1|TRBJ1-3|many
TGCAGTGCTCAACCTCGACATTACTCTGGAAACACCATATATTTT
CSAQPRHYSGNTIYF
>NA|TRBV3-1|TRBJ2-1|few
TGTGCCAGCAGCCAAGGGGGACAAATTCTAACTTACAATGAGCAGTTCTTC
CASSQGGQILTYNEQFF
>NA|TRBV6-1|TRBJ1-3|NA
TGTGCCTGCGTAGGAACCGGGGCGGCTGGAAACACCATATATTTT
CACVGTGAAGNTIYF
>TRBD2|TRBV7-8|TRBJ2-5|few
TGTGCCAGCCTAACAGGACTAGCGGGAGTCCAAGAGACCCAGTACTTC
CASLTGLAGVQETQYF
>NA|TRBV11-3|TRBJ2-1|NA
TGTGCCAGCAGCCCTAAACCGGGATTTAACAATGAGCAGTTCTTC
CASSPKPGFNNEQFF
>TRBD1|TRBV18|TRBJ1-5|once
TGTGCCAGCTCATCAGGGGGGGGTGAGCGACAGCCCCAGCATTTT
CASSSGGGERQPQHF
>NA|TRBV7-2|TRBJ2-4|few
TGTGCCAGCAGCGCAGAAGTAGGACCAAGGTACTTC
CASSAEVGPRYF
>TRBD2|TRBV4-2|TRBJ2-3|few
TGTGCCAGCAGGCTCGGGACTATGAGCACAGATACGCAGTATTTT
CASRLGTMSTDTQYF
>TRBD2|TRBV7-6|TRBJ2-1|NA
TGTGCCAGCAGCTTGGGCACTAGCGGGGGAGGAAATGAGCAGTTCTTC
CASSLGTSGGGNEQFF
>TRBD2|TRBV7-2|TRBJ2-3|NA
TGTGCCAGCAGCTTAGCATGGCTAGCGGGAAACACAGATACGCAGTATTTT
CASSLAWLAGNTDTQYF
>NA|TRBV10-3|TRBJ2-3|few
TGTGCCATCAGCGCCTCCTTGGAAACAGATACGCAGTATTTT
CAISASLETDTQYF
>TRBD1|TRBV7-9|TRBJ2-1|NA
TGTGCCAGCAGCTTGGAATCGGGACAGGGTGGCAATGAGCAGTTCTTC
CASSLESGQGGNEQFF
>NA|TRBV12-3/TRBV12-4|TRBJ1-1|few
TGTGCCAGCAGTTTCCTATTTTCAAAAGGGGACACTGAAGCTTTCTTT
CASSFLFSKGDTEAFF
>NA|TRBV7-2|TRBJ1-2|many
TGTGCCAGCAGCCCCGTTTGGGGGTCCTCTAACTATGGCTACACCTTC
CASSPVWGSSNYGYTF
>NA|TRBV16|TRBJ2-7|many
TGTGCCAGCAGCCAATCGGGAGGGGGCAGTTACGAGCAGTACTTC
CASSQSGGGSYEQYF
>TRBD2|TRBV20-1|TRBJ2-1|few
TGCAGTGCGCCGGGACTAGCGGGAGGGTTATCCTACAATGAGCAGTTCTTC
CSAPGLAGGLSYNEQFF
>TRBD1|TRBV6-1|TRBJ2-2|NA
TGTGCCAGCAGAGGCGGGACAGGGGTCACCGGGGAGCTGTTTTTT
CASRGGTGVTGELFF
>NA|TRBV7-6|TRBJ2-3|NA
TGTGCCAGCAGCTTAGCGATAGATACGCAGTATTTT
CASSLAIDTQYF
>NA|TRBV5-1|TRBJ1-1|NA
TGCGCCAGCAGCTTGGGGCCTGACATGAACACTGAAGCTTTCTTT
CASSLGPDMNTEAFF
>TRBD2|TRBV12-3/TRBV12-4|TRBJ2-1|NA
TGTGCCAGCAGCCCGGGGTCGACGGGGGGCAATGAGCAGTTCTTC
CASSPGSTGGNEQFF
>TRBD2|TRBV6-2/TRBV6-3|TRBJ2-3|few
TGTGCCAGCAGTTACCCGTCAGGACTAGCGACAGATACGCAGTATTTT
CASSYPSGLATDTQYF
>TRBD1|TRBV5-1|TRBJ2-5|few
TGCGCCAGCAGCCGATGGACAGGGGGCATTTCGGAGACCCAGTACTTC
CASSRWTGGISETQYF
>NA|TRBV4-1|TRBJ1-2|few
TGCGCCAGCAGCCAAGAATCACTCGGGCCTAAACTAGGGGGCTACACCTTC
CASSQESLGPKLGGYTF
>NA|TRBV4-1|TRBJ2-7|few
TGCGCCAGCAGCCAAGATGAGGAGGCGCAAGCCTACGAGCAGTACTTC
CASSQDEEAQAYEQYF
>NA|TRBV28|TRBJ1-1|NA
TGTGCCAGCAGCTTAGGGTCGGCCACTGAAGCTTTCTTT
CASSLGSATEAFF
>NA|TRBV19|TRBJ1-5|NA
TGTGCCAGTAGGCTGGCTAATCAGCCCCAGCATTTT
CASRLANQPQHF
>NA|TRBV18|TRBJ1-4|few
TGTGCCAGCTCACCGAGGGGGAATAATGAAAAACTGTTTTTT
CASSPRGNNEKLFF
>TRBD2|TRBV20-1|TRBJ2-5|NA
TGCAGTGCTAGAGATGGGGGGACTAGCTGGGGGGAGACCCAGTACTTC
CSARDGGTSWGETQYF
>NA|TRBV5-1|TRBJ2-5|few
TGCGCCAGCAGCTCAGGTGGGGCCTTTCAAGAGACCCAGTACTTC
CASSSGGAFQETQYF
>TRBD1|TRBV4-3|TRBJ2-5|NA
TGCGCCAGCAGCCAAGTCCGACAGGGTGAAGAGACCCAGTACTTC
CASSQVRQGEETQYF
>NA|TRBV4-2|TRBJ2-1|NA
TGTGCCAGCAGCCAAGGGGTTAGCCGATCGACTGAGCAGTTCTTC
CASSQGVSRSTEQFF
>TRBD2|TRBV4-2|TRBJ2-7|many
TGTGCCAGCAGCCAAGCTAGCGGGGGGGCCGTCTCATACGAGCAGTACTTC
CASSQASGGAVSYEQYF
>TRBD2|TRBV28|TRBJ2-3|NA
TGTGCCAGCAGTTTTGCGGGACTAGCGGGGGGGAGCACAGATACGCAGTATTTT
CASSFAGLAGGSTDTQYF
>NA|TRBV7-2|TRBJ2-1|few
TGTGCCAGCAGCTTAGCTTTCAGGGGCGATTACAATGAGCAGTTCTTC
CASSLAFRGDYNEQFF
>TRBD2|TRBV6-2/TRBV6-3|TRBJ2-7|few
TGTGCCAGCACCACAGCACGGGCGACTAGCGGGAGGTACGAGCAGTACTTC
CASTTARATSGRYEQYF
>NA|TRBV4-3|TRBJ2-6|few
TGCGCCAGCAGCCAGTGGACGGGGGGACAGTCCAGCTCTGGGGCCAACGTCCTGACTTTC
CASSQWTGGQSSSGANVLTF
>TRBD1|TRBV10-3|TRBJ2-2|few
TGTGCCATCAGGATACAGGGGCCCGACGGCGGGGAGCTGTTTTTT
CAIRIQGPDGGELFF
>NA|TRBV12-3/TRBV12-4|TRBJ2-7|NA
TGTGCCAGCAGTTCGGGGGTAGCGGACTCCTACGAGCAGTACTTC
CASSSGVADSYEQYF
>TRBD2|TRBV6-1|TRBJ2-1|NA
TGTGCCAGCAGTCCCCGCGGACTAGCGGGAGAGTACAATGAGCAGTTCTTC
CASSPRGLAGEYNEQFF
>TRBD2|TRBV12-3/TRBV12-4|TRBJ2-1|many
TGTGCCAGCAGTTTCTTAGCGGGGGCCTACAATGAGCAGTTCTTC
CASSFLAGAYNEQFF